This T cell receptor (beta chain) was sequenced in a study of blood T cell repertoires in COVID-19. By share, this clone counts as medium-sized. The CDR3 has 15 amino acids. The V end was cut by 10 bases, the J end by 0 bases, with 18 bases between. Germline V gene data show CDR1 as SNHLY and CDR2 as FYNNEI. Repertoires were generated with immunoSEQ multiplex PCR, while TCRdb's copy carries only in-frame clones and drops some. The repertoire consists of roughly 150,000 clones, with around 84% occurring once and the leading ten covering around 7.1%. The chain carries TRBV2 and TRBJ1-2; perhaps TRBD1 as D (5 bases). This clonotype originated in a man over 45 who had recovered from COVID-19. The source material was PBMCs or T cells enriched from blood (not recorded which). Here the CDR3 DNA reads TGTGCCACCACTCGAGGTACAGGAGCTAACTATGGCTACACCTTC. Amino acids: CATTRGTGANYGYTF.